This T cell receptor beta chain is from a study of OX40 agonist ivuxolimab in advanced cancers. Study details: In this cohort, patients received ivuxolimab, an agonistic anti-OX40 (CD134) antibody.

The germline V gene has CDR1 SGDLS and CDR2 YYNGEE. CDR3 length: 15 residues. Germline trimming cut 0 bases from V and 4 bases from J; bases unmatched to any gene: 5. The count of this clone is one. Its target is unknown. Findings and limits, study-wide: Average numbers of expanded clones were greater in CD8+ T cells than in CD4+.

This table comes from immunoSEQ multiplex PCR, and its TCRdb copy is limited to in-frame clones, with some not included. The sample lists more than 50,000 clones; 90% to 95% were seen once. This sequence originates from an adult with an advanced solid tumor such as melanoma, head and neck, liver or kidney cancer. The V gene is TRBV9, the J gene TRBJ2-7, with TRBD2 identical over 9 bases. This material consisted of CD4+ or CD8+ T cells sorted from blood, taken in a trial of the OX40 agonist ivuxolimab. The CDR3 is CASSVDAGGPYEQYF. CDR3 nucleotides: TGTGCCAGCAGCGTAGACGCGGGAGGGCCATACGAGCAGTACTTC.